These T cell receptor beta chains were read from a single sample in a study of T cell responses to AZD1222 COVID-19 vaccine. Method: immunoSEQ multiplex PCR; TCRdb's copy keeps in-frame clones and lacks some. This sample yields approximately 210,000 clones, of which 90% to 95% are seen a single time; around 1.7% belongs to the top ten. This material consisted of peripheral blood, taken 28 days after the second dose of the MenACWY control vaccine. The receptor source for this set is an adult who received the MenACWY meningococcal vaccine as a control. Each CDR3 is given with its conserved first and last residue. Each record gives: V gene, D gene, J gene, clone size, CDR3 protein, CDR3 DNA. The D gene is left open where the match is weak. Some rows have no size entry. The others give once, few or many, or a class for an expanded clone.

TRBV6-5,TRBD1,TRBJ1-2,-,CAKKTGVGYTF,TGTGCCAAAAAGACAGGGGTGGGCTACACCTTC
TRBV15,-,TRBJ2-6,-,CATSTAIDSGANVLTF,TGTGCCACCAGCACCGCCATCGACTCCGGGGCCAACGTCCTGACTTTC
TRBV19,-,TRBJ1-2,-,CASSILMTGYGYTF,TGTGCCAGTAGTATTCTAATGACGGGATATGGCTACACCTTC
TRBV14,-,TRBJ2-7,-,CASSQFTGMSYEQYF,TGTGCCAGCAGCCAATTCACAGGGATGTCCTACGAGCAGTACTTC
TRBV30,-,TRBJ1-5,-,CAWSKGGFSNQPQHF,TGTGCCTGGAGTAAGGGGGGGTTTAGCAATCAGCCCCAGCATTTT
TRBV5-6,TRBD2,TRBJ2-3,-,CASSGGLAGAVGTDTQYF,TGTGCCAGCAGCGGCGGACTAGCGGGAGCCGTGGGCACAGATACGCAGTATTTT
TRBV5-4,-,TRBJ1-2,-,CASSLWDRANYGYTF,TGTGCCAGCAGCCTTTGGGACCGCGCTAACTATGGCTACACCTTC
TRBV9,-,TRBJ2-7,-,CASSGSGSYEQYF,TGTGCCAGCAGCGGTTCAGGGTCCTACGAGCAGTACTTC
TRBV6-6,TRBD2,TRBJ2-7,-,CASSYGLVGDEQYF,TGTGCCAGCAGTTACGGACTAGTTGGTGACGAGCAGTACTTC
TRBV10-3,-,TRBJ2-3,-,CATLENNTQYF,TGTGCCACCCTTGAAAATAATACGCAGTATTTT
TRBV12-3/TRBV12-4,-,TRBJ1-2,few,CASSFGRENGYTF,TGTGCCAGCAGTTTTGGCAGGGAAAATGGCTACACCTTC
TRBV29-1,-,TRBJ1-3,-,CSVEPLGGGNTIYF,TGCAGCGTTGAACCGCTCGGGGGTGGAAACACCATATATTTT
TRBV30,-,TRBJ1-5,-,CAWREEGQPQHF,TGTGCCTGGAGGGAGGAGGGTCAGCCCCAGCATTTT
TRBV5-1,-,TRBJ2-1,-,CASSPLDTNEQFF,TGCGCCAGCAGCCCTCTGGACACCAATGAGCAGTTCTTC
TRBV27,TRBD1,TRBJ2-7,-,CASSADRGHEQYF,TGTGCCAGCAGCGCGGACAGGGGTCACGAGCAGTACTTC
TRBV30,-,TRBJ2-7,-,CAWSIGLGAYEQYF,TGTGCCTGGAGTATCGGCCTGGGAGCCTACGAGCAGTACTTC
TRBV30,TRBD1,TRBJ2-1,once,CAWAGGQGRLAIEQFF,TGTGCCTGGGCCGGGGGACAGGGGCGCCTGGCGATCGAGCAGTTCTTC
TRBV28,-,TRBJ1-4,-,CASSPLGVQEKLFF,TGTGCCAGCAGTCCCCTAGGAGTACAGGAAAAACTGTTTTTT
TRBV7-2,-,TRBJ1-4,-,CASSLEGQGTEKLFF,TGTGCCAGCAGCTTAGAAGGTCAGGGGACTGAAAAACTGTTTTTT
TRBV5-1,-,TRBJ2-7,-,CASSRDTGSYEQYF,TGCGCCAGCAGCAGGGACACGGGCTCCTACGAGCAGTACTTC
TRBV20-1,-,TRBJ2-1,-,CSARMNEQFF,TGCAGTGCTAGAATGAATGAGCAGTTCTTC
TRBV14,TRBD1,TRBJ2-7,few,CASSQNRGLRSSEQYF,TGTGCCAGCAGCCAAAACAGGGGGCTGAGGAGTTCCGAGCAGTACTTC
TRBV28,-,TRBJ1-6,-,CATGGSSYNSPLHF,TGTGCCACAGGAGGGAGCTCCTATAATTCACCCCTCCACTTT
TRBV2,TRBD2,TRBJ2-1,-,CASRGTSGSDGEQFF,TGTGCCAGCAGGGGGACTAGCGGGAGTGACGGTGAGCAGTTCTTC
TRBV25-1,TRBD2,TRBJ2-1,-,CASSESTSGRTNEQFF,TGTGCCAGCAGTGAATCGACTAGCGGGAGGACGAATGAGCAGTTCTTC
TRBV9,-,TRBJ1-6,once,CASSASLQGKGNSPLHF,TGTGCCAGCAGCGCGAGCCTCCAGGGGAAAGGAAATTCACCCCTCCACTTT
TRBV5-6,-,TRBJ2-6,-,CASSFRQSGANVLTF,TGTGCCAGCAGCTTTAGACAATCTGGGGCCAACGTCCTGACTTTC
TRBV28,-,TRBJ2-7,-,CASSLKGSEQYF,TGTGCCAGCAGTTTAAAGGGTTCCGAGCAGTACTTC
TRBV28,-,TRBJ2-3,once,CASSFSRPSTDTQYF,TGTGCCAGCAGTTTCTCTAGGCCTAGCACAGATACGCAGTATTTT
TRBV6-5,-,TRBJ2-7,-,CASRGAFYEQYF,TGTGCCAGCAGGGGGGCTTTCTACGAGCAGTACTTC
TRBV28,-,TRBJ2-1,-,CASSLSQGNEQFF,TGTGCCAGCAGTTTATCTCAGGGTAATGAGCAGTTCTTC
TRBV6-1,-,TRBJ1-1,-,CASSDGRGFAFF,TGTGCCAGCAGTGACGGCAGGGGCTTTGCTTTCTTT
TRBV7-9,-,TRBJ1-5,once,CASSQGNGNQPQHF,TGTGCCAGCAGCCAAGGGAACGGGAATCAGCCCCAGCATTTT
TRBV24-1,-,TRBJ1-1,-,CAVQNMNTEAFF,TGTGCCGTCCAGAACATGAACACTGAAGCTTTCTTT
TRBV5-3,-,TRBJ2-5,-,CARSTDWKQETQYF,TGTGCCAGAAGCACTGACTGGAAACAAGAGACCCAGTACTTC
TRBV7-2,-,TRBJ2-7,-,CASSPSTYEQYF,TGTGCCAGCAGCCCCAGTACCTACGAGCAGTACTTC
TRBV3-1/TRBV3-2,TRBD1,TRBJ1-2,once,CASTLQGAWGYTF,TGTGCCAGCACCTTACAGGGGGCGTGGGGCTACACCTTC
TRBV7-8,-,TRBJ1-4,-,CASSLLGADATNEKLFF,TGTGCCAGCAGCTTATTGGGAGCAGACGCAACTAATGAAAAACTGTTTTTT
TRBV5-8,TRBD1,TRBJ1-4,-,CASSLGDRAREKLFF,TGTGCCAGCAGCTTAGGTGACAGGGCGAGAGAAAAACTGTTTTTT
TRBV5-4,-,TRBJ2-5,-,CASSLRGGETQYF,TGTGCCAGCAGCTTAAGGGGGGGAGAGACCCAGTACTTC
TRBV7-2,-,TRBJ2-5,-,CASSLSRLAETQYF,TGTGCCAGCAGCTTGAGTCGACTTGCAGAGACCCAGTACTTC
TRBV11-3,-,TRBJ2-2,-,CASSLGGRNTGELFF,TGTGCCAGCAGCTTAGGAGGGCGGAACACCGGGGAGCTGTTTTTT
TRBV28,TRBD1,TRBJ1-2,-,CASSRQGNYGYTF,TGTGCCAGCAGTCGACAGGGCAACTATGGCTACACCTTC
TRBV7-8,TRBD2,TRBJ2-3,-,CASSTTSGRVPDTQYF,TGTGCCAGCAGCACGACTAGCGGGAGGGTCCCAGATACGCAGTATTTT
TRBV5-1,-,TRBJ2-7,-,CASSLKSGGLNEQYF,TGCGCCAGCAGCTTGAAGTCGGGGGGCTTGAACGAGCAGTACTTC
TRBV14,TRBD2,TRBJ2-7,-,CASSDRLAAYEQYF,TGTGCCAGCAGCGATCGACTAGCCGCCTACGAGCAGTACTTC
TRBV5-1,-,TRBJ2-3,-,CASVDSAGATDTQYF,TGCGCCAGCGTCGACAGCGCTGGTGCCACAGATACGCAGTATTTT
TRBV28,-,TRBJ2-1,-,CASSLPQGRGEQFF,TGTGCCAGCAGTTTACCACAGGGGAGGGGTGAGCAGTTCTTC
TRBV5-4,-,TRBJ1-4,-,CASSFDLQGANEKLFF,TGTGCCAGCAGCTTCGACCTACAGGGCGCAAATGAAAAACTGTTTTTT
TRBV19,-,TRBJ2-1,once,CASRRDFNSYNEQFF,TGTGCCAGTAGGAGGGACTTTAATTCCTACAATGAGCAGTTCTTC
TRBV4-1,-,TRBJ2-5,-,CASSQQETQYF,TGCGCCAGCAGCCAGCAAGAGACCCAGTACTTC
TRBV4-2,-,TRBJ2-2,-,CASSQVALGMNTGELFF,TGTGCCAGCAGCCAAGTCGCGTTGGGGATGAACACCGGGGAGCTGTTTTTT
TRBV3-1/TRBV3-2,-,TRBJ1-1,-,CASSRGRAAEAFF,TGTGCCAGCAGCCGCGGAAGGGCCGCTGAAGCTTTCTTT
TRBV6-5,-,TRBJ2-1,-,CASKTTLASNEQFF,TGTGCCAGCAAAACAACCCTAGCCTCCAATGAGCAGTTCTTC
TRBV24-1,-,TRBJ2-3,-,CATRSRGADTQYF,TGTGCCACCAGAAGCAGGGGGGCAGATACGCAGTATTTT
TRBV25-1,-,TRBJ2-6,-,CASSEGHNSGANVLTF,TGTGCCAGCAGTGAGGGTCATAACTCTGGGGCCAACGTCCTGACTTTC
TRBV11-1,-,TRBJ2-7,-,CASSLSRAPYEQYF,TGTGCCAGCAGCTTATCCAGGGCTCCCTACGAGCAGTACTTC